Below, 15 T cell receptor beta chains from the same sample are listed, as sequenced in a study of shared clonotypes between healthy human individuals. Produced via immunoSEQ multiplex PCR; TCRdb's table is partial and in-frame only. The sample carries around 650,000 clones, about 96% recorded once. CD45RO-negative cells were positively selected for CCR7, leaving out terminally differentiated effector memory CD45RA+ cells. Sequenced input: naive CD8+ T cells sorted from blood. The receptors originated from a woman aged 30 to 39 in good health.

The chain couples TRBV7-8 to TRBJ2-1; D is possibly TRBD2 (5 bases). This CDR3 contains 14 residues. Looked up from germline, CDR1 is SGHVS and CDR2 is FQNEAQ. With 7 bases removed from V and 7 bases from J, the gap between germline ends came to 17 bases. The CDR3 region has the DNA TGTGCCAGCAAAGCGGATACCCTAGGGAATGAGCAGTTCTTC. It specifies CASKADTLGNEQFF.

This CDR3 is CASSASTGGSGNTIYF. The CDR3 coding sequence is TGTGCCAGCAGCGCAAGTACAGGGGGCTCCGGAAACACCATATATTTT. The chain links TRBV11-2 to TRBJ1-3; TRBD1 aligns across 9 bases. This CDR3 contains 16 residues. The V gene's germline CDR1 is SGHAT and CDR2 FQNNGV. V trimming: 5 bases; J trimming: 4 bases; junction bases outside the gene matches: 9. Complete variable domain (other parts from reference TRBV11-2 and TRBJ1-3): EAGVAQSPRYKIIEKRQSVAFWCNPISGHATLYWYQQILGQGPKLLIQFQNNGVVDDSQLPKDRFSAERLKGVDSTLKIQPAKLEDSAVYLCASSASTGGSGNTIYFGEGSWLTVV.

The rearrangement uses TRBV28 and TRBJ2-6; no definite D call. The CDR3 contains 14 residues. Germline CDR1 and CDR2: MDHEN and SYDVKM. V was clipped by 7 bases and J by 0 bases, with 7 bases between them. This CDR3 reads CASNPGSGANVLTF. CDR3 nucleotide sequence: TGTGCCAGCAACCCCGGCTCTGGGGCCAACGTCCTGACTTTC.

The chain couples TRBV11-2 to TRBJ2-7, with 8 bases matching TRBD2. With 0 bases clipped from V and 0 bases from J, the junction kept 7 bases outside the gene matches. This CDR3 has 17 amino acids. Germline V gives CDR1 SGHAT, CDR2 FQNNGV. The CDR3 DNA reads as TGTGCCAGCAGCTTAGATTTTTATCGGGAGGGCTCCTACGAGCAGTACTTC. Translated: CASSLDFYREGSYEQYF.

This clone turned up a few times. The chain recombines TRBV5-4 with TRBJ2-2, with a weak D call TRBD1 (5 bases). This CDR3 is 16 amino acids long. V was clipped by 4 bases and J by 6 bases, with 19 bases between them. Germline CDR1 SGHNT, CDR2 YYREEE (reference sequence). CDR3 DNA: TGTGCCAGCAGCCCAGGGTTCGGAGTTGGCTCCGGGGAGCTGTTTTTT. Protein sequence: CASSPGFGVGSGELFF.

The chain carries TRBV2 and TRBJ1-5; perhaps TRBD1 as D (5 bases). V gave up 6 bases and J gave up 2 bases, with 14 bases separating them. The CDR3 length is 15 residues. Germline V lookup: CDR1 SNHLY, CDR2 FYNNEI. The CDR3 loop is CASSGTPGGNQPQHF. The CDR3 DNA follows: TGTGCCAGCAGCGGGACCCCAGGAGGCAATCAGCCCCAGCATTTT.

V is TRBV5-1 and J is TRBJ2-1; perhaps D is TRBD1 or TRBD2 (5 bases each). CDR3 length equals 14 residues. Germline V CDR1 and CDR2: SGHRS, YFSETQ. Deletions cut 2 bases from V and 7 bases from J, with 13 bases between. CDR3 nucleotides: TGCGCCAGCAGCTTCCGAGGAGGACAAAATGAGCAGTTCTTC. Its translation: CASSFRGGQNEQFF.

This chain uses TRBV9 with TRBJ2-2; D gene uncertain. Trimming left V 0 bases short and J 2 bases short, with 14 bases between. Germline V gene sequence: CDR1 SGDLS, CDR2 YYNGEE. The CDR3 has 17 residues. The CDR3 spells CASSVVPLPSNTGELFF. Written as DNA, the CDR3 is TGTGCCAGCAGCGTAGTACCCCTTCCCTCAAACACCGGGGAGCTGTTTTTT.

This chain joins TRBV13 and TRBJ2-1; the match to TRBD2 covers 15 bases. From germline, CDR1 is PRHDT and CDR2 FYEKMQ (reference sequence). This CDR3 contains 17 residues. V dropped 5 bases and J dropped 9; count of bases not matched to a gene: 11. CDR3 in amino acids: CASSGGLAGGWRGEQFF. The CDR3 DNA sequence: TGTGCCAGCAGCGGGGGACTAGCGGGAGGATGGCGGGGTGAGCAGTTCTTC.

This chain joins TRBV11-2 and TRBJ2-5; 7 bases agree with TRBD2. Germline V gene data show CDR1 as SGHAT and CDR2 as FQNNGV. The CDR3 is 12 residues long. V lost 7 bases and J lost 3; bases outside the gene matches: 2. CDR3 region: CASKGGEETQYF. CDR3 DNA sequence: TGTGCCAGCAAGGGAGGGGAAGAGACCCAGTACTTC.

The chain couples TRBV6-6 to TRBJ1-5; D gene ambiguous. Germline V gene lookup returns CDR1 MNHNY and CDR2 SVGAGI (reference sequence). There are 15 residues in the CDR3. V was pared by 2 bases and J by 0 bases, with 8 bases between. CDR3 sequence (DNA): TGTGCCAGCAGTTACGGCGCAGATAGCAATCAGCCCCAGCATTTT. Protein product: CASSYGADSNQPQHF.

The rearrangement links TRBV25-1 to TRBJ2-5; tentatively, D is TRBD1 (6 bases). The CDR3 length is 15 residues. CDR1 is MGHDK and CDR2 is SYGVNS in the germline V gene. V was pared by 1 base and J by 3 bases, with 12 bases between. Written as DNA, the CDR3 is TGTGCCAGCAGTGAATTCCGGGACAAAGAAGAGACCCAGTACTTC. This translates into CASSEFRDKEETQYF.

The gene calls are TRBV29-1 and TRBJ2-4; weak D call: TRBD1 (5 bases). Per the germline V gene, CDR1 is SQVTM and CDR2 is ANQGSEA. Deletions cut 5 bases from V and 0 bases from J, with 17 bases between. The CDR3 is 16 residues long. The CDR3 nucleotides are TGCAGCGTTCCCCCGAAGGGGTCCCTAGCCAAAAACATTCAGTACTTC. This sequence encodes CSVPPKGSLAKNIQYF.

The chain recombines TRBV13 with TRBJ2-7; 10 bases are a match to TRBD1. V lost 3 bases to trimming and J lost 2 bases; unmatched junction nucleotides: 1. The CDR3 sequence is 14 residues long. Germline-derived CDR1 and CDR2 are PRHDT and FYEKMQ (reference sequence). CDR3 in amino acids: CASSFGTGAYEQYF. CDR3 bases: TGTGCCAGCAGCTTTGGGACAGGGGCCTACGAGCAGTACTTC.

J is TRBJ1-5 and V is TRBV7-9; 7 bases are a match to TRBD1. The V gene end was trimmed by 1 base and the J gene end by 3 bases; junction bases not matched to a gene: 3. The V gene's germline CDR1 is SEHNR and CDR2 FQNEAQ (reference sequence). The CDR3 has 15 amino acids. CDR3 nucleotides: TGTGCCAGCAGCTTAGGACAGGGAGTCAATCAGCCCCAGCATTTT. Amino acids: CASSLGQGVNQPQHF.